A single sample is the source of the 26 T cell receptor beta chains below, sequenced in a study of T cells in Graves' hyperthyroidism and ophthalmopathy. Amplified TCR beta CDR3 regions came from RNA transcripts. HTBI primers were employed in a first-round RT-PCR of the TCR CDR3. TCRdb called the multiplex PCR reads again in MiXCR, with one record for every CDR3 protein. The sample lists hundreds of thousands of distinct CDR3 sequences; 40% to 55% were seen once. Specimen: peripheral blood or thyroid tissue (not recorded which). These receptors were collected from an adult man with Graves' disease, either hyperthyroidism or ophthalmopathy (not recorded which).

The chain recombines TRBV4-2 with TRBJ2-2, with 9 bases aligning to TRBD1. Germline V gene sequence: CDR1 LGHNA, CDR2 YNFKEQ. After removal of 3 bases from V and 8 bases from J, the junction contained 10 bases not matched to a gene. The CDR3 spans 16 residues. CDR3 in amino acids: CASSQTRTGVSGELFF. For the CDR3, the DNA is TGTGCCAGCAGCCAGACCCGGACAGGGGTTTCGGGGGAGCTGTTTTTT.

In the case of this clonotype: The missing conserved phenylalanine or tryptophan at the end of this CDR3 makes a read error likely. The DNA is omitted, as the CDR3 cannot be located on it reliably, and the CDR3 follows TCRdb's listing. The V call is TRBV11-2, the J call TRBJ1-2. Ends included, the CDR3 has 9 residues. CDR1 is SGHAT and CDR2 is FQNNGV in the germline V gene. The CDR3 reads CASTLFLGV.

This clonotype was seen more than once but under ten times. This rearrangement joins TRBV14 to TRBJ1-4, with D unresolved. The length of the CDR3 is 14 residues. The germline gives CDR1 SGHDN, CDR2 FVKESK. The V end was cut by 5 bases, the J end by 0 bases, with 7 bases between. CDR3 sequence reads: CASSEGTTNEKLFF. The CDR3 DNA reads TGTGCCAGCAGCGAAGGGACAACTAATGAAAAACTGTTTTTT.

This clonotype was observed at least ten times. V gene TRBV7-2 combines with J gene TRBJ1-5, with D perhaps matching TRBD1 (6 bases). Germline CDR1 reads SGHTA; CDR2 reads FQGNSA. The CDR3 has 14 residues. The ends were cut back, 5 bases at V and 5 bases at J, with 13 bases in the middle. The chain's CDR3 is CASSENRADQPQHF. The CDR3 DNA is TGTGCCAGCAGCGAAAACAGGGCCGATCAGCCCCAGCATTTT.

The CDR3 is CATSEAGRSTGTGDQPQHF. Written as DNA, the CDR3 is TGTGCCACCAGTGAGGCGGGAAGGAGCACCGGGACAGGGGACCAGCCCCAGCATTTT. This rearrangement joins TRBV24-1 to TRBJ1-5; 10 nucleotides match TRBD1. The CDR3 spans 19 residues. Germline assignment: CDR1 KGHDR and CDR2 SFDVKD. V gave up 4 bases and J gave up 7 bases; unmatched junction bases: 18.

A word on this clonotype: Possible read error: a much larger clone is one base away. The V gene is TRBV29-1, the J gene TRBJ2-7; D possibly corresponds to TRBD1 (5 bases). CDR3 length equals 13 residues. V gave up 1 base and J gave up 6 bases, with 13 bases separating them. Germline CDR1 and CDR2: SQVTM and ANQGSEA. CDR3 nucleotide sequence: TGCAGCGTTGAAGCTCGGCAGGGATTCGAGCAGTACTTC. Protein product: CSVEARQGFEQYF.

As DNA, the CDR3 is TGTGCCATCAGTAAGGGGGGCAGGTACGAGCATTTT. Translated, it gives CAISKGGRYEHF. The chain links TRBV10-3 to TRBJ1-5, with a weak D call TRBD1 (6 bases). Trimming shortened V by 5 bases and J by 14 bases, and 16 bases separated the two germline ends. The germline V gene has CDR1 ENHRY and CDR2 SYGVKD. CDR3 size: 12 residues.

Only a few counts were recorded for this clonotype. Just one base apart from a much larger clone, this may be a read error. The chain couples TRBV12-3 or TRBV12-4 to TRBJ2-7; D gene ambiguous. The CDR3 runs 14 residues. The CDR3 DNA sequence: TGTGCCAGCAGTTTTCTTTTACGGTCCTACGAGCAGCACTTC. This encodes CASSFLLRSYEQHF.

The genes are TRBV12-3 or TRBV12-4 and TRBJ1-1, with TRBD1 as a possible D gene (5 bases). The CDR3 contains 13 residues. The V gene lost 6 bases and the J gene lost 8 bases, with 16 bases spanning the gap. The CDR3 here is CASSQDRGLEAFF. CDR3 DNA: TGTGCCAGCAGCCAAGATAGGGGTCTCGAAGCTTTCTTT.

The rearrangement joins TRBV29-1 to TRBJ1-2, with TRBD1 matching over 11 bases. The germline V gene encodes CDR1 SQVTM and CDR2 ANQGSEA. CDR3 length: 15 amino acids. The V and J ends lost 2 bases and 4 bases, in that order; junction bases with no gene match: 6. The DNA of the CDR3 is TGCAGCGTTGAAAAGGCGGGACAGGGGGGCTATGGCTACACCTTC. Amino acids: CSVEKAGQGGYGYTF.

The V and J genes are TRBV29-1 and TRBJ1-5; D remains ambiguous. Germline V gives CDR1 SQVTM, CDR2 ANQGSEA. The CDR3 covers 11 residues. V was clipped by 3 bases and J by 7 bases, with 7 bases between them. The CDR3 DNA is TGCAGCGTTGAGGGCAGGCAGCCCCAGCATTTT. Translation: CSVEGRQPQHF.

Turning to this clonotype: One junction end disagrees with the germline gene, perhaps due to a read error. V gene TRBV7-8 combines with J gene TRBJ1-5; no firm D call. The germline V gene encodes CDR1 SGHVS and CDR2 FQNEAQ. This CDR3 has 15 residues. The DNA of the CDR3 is TGCGCCAGCAGCCAAGGCCAGGAGGTTGCTTGGCCCCAGCATTTT. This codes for CASSQGQEVAWPQHF.

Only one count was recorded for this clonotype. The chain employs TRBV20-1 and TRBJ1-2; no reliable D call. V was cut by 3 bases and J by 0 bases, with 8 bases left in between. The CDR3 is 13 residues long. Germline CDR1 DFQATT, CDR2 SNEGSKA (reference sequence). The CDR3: CSASDFANYGYTF. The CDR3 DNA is TGCAGTGCTAGTGATTTTGCTAACTATGGCTACACCTTC.

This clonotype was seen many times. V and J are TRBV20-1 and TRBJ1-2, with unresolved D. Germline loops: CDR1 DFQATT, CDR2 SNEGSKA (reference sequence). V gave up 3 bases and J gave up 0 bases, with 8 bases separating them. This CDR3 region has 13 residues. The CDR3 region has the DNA TGCAGTGCTAGTCAGGTTGCTAACTATGGCTACACCTTC. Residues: CSASQVANYGYTF.

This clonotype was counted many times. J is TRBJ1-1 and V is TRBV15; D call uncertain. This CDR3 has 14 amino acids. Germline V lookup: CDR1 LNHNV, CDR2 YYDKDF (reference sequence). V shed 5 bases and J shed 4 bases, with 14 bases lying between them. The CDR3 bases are TGTGCCACCAGCGTTCGGGTTCCCGGCACTGAAGCTTTCTTT. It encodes CATSVRVPGTEAFF.

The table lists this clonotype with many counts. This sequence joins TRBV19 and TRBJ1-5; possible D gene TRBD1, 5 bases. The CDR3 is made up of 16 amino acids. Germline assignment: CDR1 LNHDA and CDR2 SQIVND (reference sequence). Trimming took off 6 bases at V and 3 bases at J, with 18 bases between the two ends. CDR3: CASRRWAEGYNQPQHF. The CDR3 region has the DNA TGTGCCAGTAGAAGGTGGGCGGAGGGGTACAATCAGCCCCAGCATTTT.

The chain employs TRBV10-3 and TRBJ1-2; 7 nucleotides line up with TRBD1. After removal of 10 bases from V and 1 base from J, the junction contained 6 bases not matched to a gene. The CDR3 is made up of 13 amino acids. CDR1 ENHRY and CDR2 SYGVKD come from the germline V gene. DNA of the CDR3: TGTGCCACGTCCGACAGGGATAACTATGGCTACACCTTC. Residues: CATSDRDNYGYTF.

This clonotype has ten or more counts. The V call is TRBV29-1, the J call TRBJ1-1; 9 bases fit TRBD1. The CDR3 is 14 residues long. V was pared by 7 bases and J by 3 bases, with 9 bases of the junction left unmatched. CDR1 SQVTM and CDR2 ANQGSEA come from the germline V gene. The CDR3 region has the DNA TGCAGCGGGACAAGGGACAGGGACTACACTGAAGCTTTCTTT. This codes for CSGTRDRDYTEAFF.

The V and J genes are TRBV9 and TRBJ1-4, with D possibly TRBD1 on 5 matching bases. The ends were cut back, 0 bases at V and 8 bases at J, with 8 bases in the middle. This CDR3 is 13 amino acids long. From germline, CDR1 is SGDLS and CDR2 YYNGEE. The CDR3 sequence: CASSVEQGEKLFF. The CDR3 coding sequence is TGTGCCAGCAGCGTAGAGCAGGGCGAAAAACTGTTTTTT.

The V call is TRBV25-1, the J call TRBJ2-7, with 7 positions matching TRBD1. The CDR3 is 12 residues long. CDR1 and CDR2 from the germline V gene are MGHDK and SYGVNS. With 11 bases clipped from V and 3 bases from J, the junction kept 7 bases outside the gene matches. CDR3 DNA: TGTGCCTTGACCGACAGGGTCTACGAGCAGTACTTC. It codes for CALTDRVYEQYF.

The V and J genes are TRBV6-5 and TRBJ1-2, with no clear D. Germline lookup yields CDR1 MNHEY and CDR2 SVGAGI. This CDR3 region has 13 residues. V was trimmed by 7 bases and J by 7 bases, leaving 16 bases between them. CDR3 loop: CASNERDRGGYTF. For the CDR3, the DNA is TGTGCCAGCAATGAAAGGGATCGGGGTGGCTACACCTTC.

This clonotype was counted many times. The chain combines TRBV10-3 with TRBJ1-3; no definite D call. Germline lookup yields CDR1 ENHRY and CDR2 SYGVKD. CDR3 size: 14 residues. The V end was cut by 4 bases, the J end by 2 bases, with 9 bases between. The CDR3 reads CAISAAGTGNTIYF. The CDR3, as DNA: TGTGCCATCAGTGCTGCTGGGACTGGAAACACCATATATTTT.

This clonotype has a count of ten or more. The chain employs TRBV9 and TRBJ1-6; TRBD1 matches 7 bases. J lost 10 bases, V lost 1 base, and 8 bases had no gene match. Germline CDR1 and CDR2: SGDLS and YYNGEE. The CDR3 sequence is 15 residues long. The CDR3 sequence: CASSVTGASGSPLHF. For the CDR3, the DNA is TGTGCCAGCAGCGTAACAGGGGCGTCGGGGTCACCCCTCCACTTT.

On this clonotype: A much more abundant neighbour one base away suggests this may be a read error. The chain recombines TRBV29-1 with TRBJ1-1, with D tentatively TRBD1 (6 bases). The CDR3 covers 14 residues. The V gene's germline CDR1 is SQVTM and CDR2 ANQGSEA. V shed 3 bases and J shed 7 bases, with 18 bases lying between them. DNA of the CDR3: TGCAGCGTTGACGAGGACAGCCGTTTCATTGAAGCTTTCTTT. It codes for CSVDEDSRFIEAFF.

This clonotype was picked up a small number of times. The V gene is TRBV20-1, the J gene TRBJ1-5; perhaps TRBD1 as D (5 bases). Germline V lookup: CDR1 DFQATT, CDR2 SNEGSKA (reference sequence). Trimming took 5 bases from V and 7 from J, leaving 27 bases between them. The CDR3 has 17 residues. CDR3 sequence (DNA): TGCAGTGCTCCTAGCCCTGCTACAGTTGCGGGACGCCAGCCCCAGCATTTT. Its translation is CSAPSPATVAGRQPQHF.

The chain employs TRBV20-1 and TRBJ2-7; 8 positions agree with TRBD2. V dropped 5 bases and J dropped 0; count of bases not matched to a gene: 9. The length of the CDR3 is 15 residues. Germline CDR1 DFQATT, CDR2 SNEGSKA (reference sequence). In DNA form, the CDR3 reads TGCAGTGCTCTCAGGGAGCGGGAGTCCTCCTACGAGCAGTACTTC. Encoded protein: CSALRERESSYEQYF.